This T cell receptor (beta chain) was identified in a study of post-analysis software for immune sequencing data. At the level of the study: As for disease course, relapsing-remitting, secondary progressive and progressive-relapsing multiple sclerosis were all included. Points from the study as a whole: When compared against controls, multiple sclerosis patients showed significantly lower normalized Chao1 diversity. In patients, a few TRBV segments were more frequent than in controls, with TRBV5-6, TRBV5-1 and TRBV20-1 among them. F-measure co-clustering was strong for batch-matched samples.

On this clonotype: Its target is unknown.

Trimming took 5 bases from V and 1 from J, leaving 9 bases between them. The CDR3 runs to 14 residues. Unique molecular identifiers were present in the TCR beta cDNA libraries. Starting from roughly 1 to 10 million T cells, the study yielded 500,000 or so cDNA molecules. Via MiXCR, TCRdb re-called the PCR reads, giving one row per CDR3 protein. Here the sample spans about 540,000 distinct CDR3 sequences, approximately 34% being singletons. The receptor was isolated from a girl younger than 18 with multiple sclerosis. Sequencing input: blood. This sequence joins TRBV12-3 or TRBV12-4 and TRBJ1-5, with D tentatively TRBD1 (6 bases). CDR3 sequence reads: CASSQGFSNQPQHF. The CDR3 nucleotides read TGTGCCAGCAGTCAGGGGTTCAGCAATCAGCCCCAGCATTTT.